A selection of T cell receptor beta chains follows, all from one sample in a study of blood T cell repertoires in COVID-19. TCRdb keeps only in-frame clones here, not all; method: immunoSEQ multiplex PCR. The data hold about 210,000 clones, with 80% to 90% observed a single time. Input material: PBMCs or T cells enriched from blood (not recorded which). These receptors all come from a woman between 18 and 29 years old who had recovered from COVID-19. The CDR3 runs from the conserved cysteine through the conserved F or W. A D gene is named only where the DNA matches it firmly. Expanded clones are given a class, and other clones once, few, many or no size at all.

D gene: TRBD1; V gene: TRBV29-1; clone size: NA; J gene: TRBJ2-1; CDR3 DNA: TGCAGCTTCACCGGGACAGGGGGCCTCCGTTACAATGAGCAGTTCTTC; CDR3 protein: CSFTGTGGLRYNEQFF
D gene: NA; V gene: TRBV19; clone size: NA; J gene: TRBJ1-1; CDR3 DNA: TGTGCCAGTAGATCACAGGGTCAAAAGAACACTGAAGCTTTCTTT; CDR3 protein: CASRSQGQKNTEAFF
D gene: NA; V gene: TRBV6-5; clone size: NA; J gene: TRBJ1-5; CDR3 DNA: TGTGCCAGGGAACAGGATAGCAATCAGCCCCAGCATTTT; CDR3 protein: CAREQDSNQPQHF
D gene: NA; V gene: TRBV6-1; clone size: NA; J gene: TRBJ1-4; CDR3 DNA: TGTGCCAGCAGTGAAGGGCTCACCTCTAATGAAAAACTGTTTTTT; CDR3 protein: CASSEGLTSNEKLFF
D gene: NA; V gene: TRBV6-4; clone size: NA; J gene: TRBJ2-3; CDR3 DNA: TGTGCCAGCAGTGACGGCGGGGTGGCCACAGATACGCAGTATTTT; CDR3 protein: CASSDGGVATDTQYF
D gene: NA; V gene: TRBV15; clone size: NA; J gene: TRBJ2-7; CDR3 DNA: TGTGCCACCAGCAGAGAAACTCCCTCCTACGAGCAGTACTTC; CDR3 protein: CATSRETPSYEQYF
D gene: TRBD2; V gene: TRBV4-2; clone size: NA; J gene: TRBJ2-3; CDR3 DNA: TGTGCCAGCAGCCAAGATAAGGCTAGCGGGGGGACAGATACGCAGTATTTT; CDR3 protein: CASSQDKASGGTDTQYF
D gene: TRBD2; V gene: TRBV9; clone size: NA; J gene: TRBJ2-1; CDR3 DNA: TGTGCCAGCAGCCCTAGCGGGGGGGGGTCCTACAATGAGCAGTTCTTC; CDR3 protein: CASSPSGGGSYNEQFF
D gene: NA; V gene: TRBV15; clone size: few; J gene: TRBJ1-2; CDR3 DNA: TGTGCCACCAGCAGAGGAGGGCTGGGGAACTATGGCTACACCTTC; CDR3 protein: CATSRGGLGNYGYTF
D gene: NA; V gene: TRBV5-1; clone size: NA; J gene: TRBJ2-6; CDR3 DNA: TGCGCCAGCAGCTCCAAGGACACCTCTGGGGCCAACGTCCTGACTTTC; CDR3 protein: CASSSKDTSGANVLTF
D gene: NA; V gene: TRBV10-3; clone size: NA; J gene: TRBJ1-2; CDR3 DNA: TGTGCCATCAGCGCGACAGATGGCTACACCTTC; CDR3 protein: CAISATDGYTF
D gene: NA; V gene: TRBV2; clone size: NA; J gene: TRBJ1-5; CDR3 DNA: TGTGCCAGCAGTGACCCAGGGAGCAATCAGCCCCAGCATTTT; CDR3 protein: CASSDPGSNQPQHF
D gene: NA; V gene: TRBV25-1; clone size: NA; J gene: TRBJ1-2; CDR3 DNA: TGTGCCAGCCAAGGGGGTAGGAGCTACACCTTC; CDR3 protein: CASQGGRSYTF
D gene: NA; V gene: TRBV18; clone size: NA; J gene: TRBJ2-7; CDR3 DNA: TGTGCCAGCTCATCAGCCGACAGGTCCTACGAGCAGTACTTC; CDR3 protein: CASSSADRSYEQYF
D gene: NA; V gene: TRBV10-3; clone size: NA; J gene: TRBJ1-1; CDR3 DNA: TGTGCCATCAGTGAGTTTCCTTCCCGAGGTGGAGGCACTGAAGCTTTCTTT; CDR3 protein: CAISEFPSRGGGTEAFF
D gene: NA; V gene: TRBV19; clone size: NA; J gene: TRBJ1-3; CDR3 DNA: TGTGCCAGTAGTACCTGGGACATCGGAAACACCATATATTTT; CDR3 protein: CASSTWDIGNTIYF
D gene: TRBD2; V gene: TRBV7-2; clone size: NA; J gene: TRBJ2-2; CDR3 DNA: TGTGCCAGCAGCTTAGCCGATAGCGGGGGCCCCGCCGGGGAGCTGTTTTTT; CDR3 protein: CASSLADSGGPAGELFF
D gene: NA; V gene: TRBV9; clone size: NA; J gene: TRBJ1-1; CDR3 DNA: TGTGCCAGCAGCGCCGCGGGCGAGGAGGAAGCTTTCTTT; CDR3 protein: CASSAAGEEEAFF
D gene: NA; V gene: TRBV6-6; clone size: NA; J gene: TRBJ1-1; CDR3 DNA: TGTGCCAGCAGTTACACGGCGGTTGAAGCTTTCTTT; CDR3 protein: CASSYTAVEAFF
D gene: TRBD1; V gene: TRBV3-1/TRBV3-2; clone size: NA; J gene: TRBJ1-4; CDR3 DNA: TGTGCCAGCAGCCCCCCCCGACAGGGGGCGGGTGAAAAACTGTTTTTT; CDR3 protein: CASSPPRQGAGEKLFF
D gene: NA; V gene: TRBV28; clone size: NA; J gene: TRBJ2-5; CDR3 DNA: TGTGCCAGCTCACCCCCGGGGACCCAGTACTTC; CDR3 protein: CASSPPGTQYF
D gene: NA; V gene: TRBV5-1; clone size: NA; J gene: TRBJ2-6; CDR3 DNA: TGCGCCAGCAGCGCAACAGGAGCCTCGGGGGCCAACGTCCTGACTTTC; CDR3 protein: CASSATGASGANVLTF
D gene: TRBD1; V gene: TRBV20-1; clone size: NA; J gene: TRBJ1-2; CDR3 DNA: TGCAGTGCTAGTCCGGGACAGGGGATATGGGCGGCCTATGGCTACACCTTC; CDR3 protein: CSASPGQGIWAAYGYTF
D gene: TRBD2; V gene: TRBV7-9; clone size: NA; J gene: TRBJ2-3; CDR3 DNA: TGTGCCAGCAGCTCCCAGCGGGGGGGACCAGATACGCAGTATTTT; CDR3 protein: CASSSQRGGPDTQYF
D gene: NA; V gene: TRBV3-1/TRBV3-2; clone size: NA; J gene: TRBJ2-5; CDR3 DNA: TGTGCCAGCAGCCAAGCCCGTGGAGGGTCTACCCAGTACTTC; CDR3 protein: CASSQARGGSTQYF
D gene: NA; V gene: TRBV6-2/TRBV6-3; clone size: NA; J gene: TRBJ2-2; CDR3 DNA: TGTGCCAGCAGTTATTCTGGACCCAGGAGGACCGGGGAGCTGTTTTTT; CDR3 protein: CASSYSGPRRTGELFF
D gene: NA; V gene: TRBV11-3; clone size: NA; J gene: TRBJ2-3; CDR3 DNA: TGTGCCAGCAGCGACCGGGACACAGACACAGATACGCAGTATTTT; CDR3 protein: CASSDRDTDTDTQYF
D gene: TRBD2; V gene: TRBV4-1; clone size: NA; J gene: TRBJ2-1; CDR3 DNA: TGCGCCAGCAGCCCATCGGGGGGTTACAATGAGCAGTTCTTC; CDR3 protein: CASSPSGGYNEQFF
D gene: NA; V gene: TRBV30; clone size: NA; J gene: TRBJ1-1; CDR3 DNA: TGTGCCTGGGGTCGGGAGAACACTGAAGCTTTCTTT; CDR3 protein: CAWGRENTEAFF
D gene: TRBD1; V gene: TRBV7-9; clone size: NA; J gene: TRBJ1-2; CDR3 DNA: TGTGCCAGCAGCTCCCTCGACAGGGCCTATGGCTACACCTTC; CDR3 protein: CASSSLDRAYGYTF
D gene: TRBD1; V gene: TRBV28; clone size: NA; J gene: TRBJ2-5; CDR3 DNA: TGTGCCAGCAGTTCGGACAGGGGTGAGACCCAGTACTTC; CDR3 protein: CASSSDRGETQYF
D gene: TRBD1; V gene: TRBV25-1; clone size: once; J gene: TRBJ2-5; CDR3 DNA: TGTGCCAGCAGTGGACAGGGGCTCCTTCGGGAGACCCAGTACTTC; CDR3 protein: CASSGQGLLRETQYF
D gene: NA; V gene: TRBV30; clone size: NA; J gene: TRBJ2-3; CDR3 DNA: TGTGCCTGGAGTGTACAAGATACGCAGTATTTT; CDR3 protein: CAWSVQDTQYF
D gene: NA; V gene: TRBV21-1; clone size: NA; J gene: TRBJ1-6; CDR3 DNA: TGTGCCAGCAGCACCCGAGACAGCTCCTATAATTCACCCCTCCACTTT; CDR3 protein: CASSTRDSSYNSPLHF
D gene: TRBD2; V gene: TRBV6-5; clone size: few; J gene: TRBJ2-1; CDR3 DNA: TGTGCCAGCAGTCGAGCGGGGGCGTACAATGAGCAGTTCTTC; CDR3 protein: CASSRAGAYNEQFF
D gene: NA; V gene: TRBV1; clone size: many; J gene: TRBJ1-4; CDR3 DNA: TGCACCAGCAGCCAAGGAGGTGAAAAACTGTTTTTT; CDR3 protein: CTSSQGGEKLFF
D gene: NA; V gene: TRBV19; clone size: few; J gene: TRBJ2-2; CDR3 DNA: TGTGCCAGTAGTAACGAGGGCTTGGACACCGGGGAGCTGTTTTTT; CDR3 protein: CASSNEGLDTGELFF
D gene: NA; V gene: TRBV28; clone size: NA; J gene: TRBJ2-7; CDR3 DNA: TGTGCCAGCAGTTTTGTCAGGGGTCGGAACGAGCAGTACTTC; CDR3 protein: CASSFVRGRNEQYF
D gene: NA; V gene: TRBV19; clone size: NA; J gene: TRBJ1-1; CDR3 DNA: TGTGCCAGTAGTGTTAGGGGCTTAAACACTGAAGCTTTCTTT; CDR3 protein: CASSVRGLNTEAFF
D gene: NA; V gene: TRBV6-5; clone size: NA; J gene: TRBJ1-6; CDR3 DNA: TGTGCCAGCAGTTACTCCCGGGAGATGCATTCACCCCTCCACTTT; CDR3 protein: CASSYSREMHSPLHF
D gene: NA; V gene: TRBV27; clone size: NA; J gene: TRBJ1-5; CDR3 DNA: TGTGCCAGTGGGGTCCGGGGTGGTAGCAATCAGCCCCAGCATTTT; CDR3 protein: CASGVRGGSNQPQHF
D gene: TRBD1; V gene: TRBV7-9; clone size: NA; J gene: TRBJ2-7; CDR3 DNA: TGTGCCAGCAGCACCTCTCTGGGGGACAGGGACGTCTACGAGCAGTACTTC; CDR3 protein: CASSTSLGDRDVYEQYF
D gene: TRBD1; V gene: TRBV13; clone size: NA; J gene: TRBJ2-4; CDR3 DNA: TGTGCCAGCAGCGGAGACAGGGCTGGCATTCAGTACTTC; CDR3 protein: CASSGDRAGIQYF
D gene: NA; V gene: TRBV5-1; clone size: NA; J gene: TRBJ2-6; CDR3 DNA: TGCGCCAGCAGCTATGCAGGGTCTGGGGCCAACGTCCTGACTTTC; CDR3 protein: CASSYAGSGANVLTF
D gene: NA; V gene: TRBV28; clone size: NA; J gene: TRBJ1-2; CDR3 DNA: TGTGCCAGCAGTCTACGGGACAATTATGGCTACACCTTC; CDR3 protein: CASSLRDNYGYTF
D gene: TRBD2; V gene: TRBV7-9; clone size: NA; J gene: TRBJ2-5; CDR3 DNA: TGTGCCAGCAGCTTAGTAGCGGGGGCGGGTGAGACCCAGTACTTC; CDR3 protein: CASSLVAGAGETQYF
D gene: NA; V gene: TRBV5-1; clone size: NA; J gene: TRBJ2-5; CDR3 DNA: TGCGCCAGCAGCTTGGGGGGCCGGCCCCAAGAGACCCAGTACTTC; CDR3 protein: CASSLGGRPQETQYF
D gene: NA; V gene: TRBV28; clone size: NA; J gene: TRBJ2-7; CDR3 DNA: TGTGCCAGCAGTTTATTCCAGGGGAACCCCTACGAGCAGTACTTC; CDR3 protein: CASSLFQGNPYEQYF
D gene: NA; V gene: TRBV7-2; clone size: NA; J gene: TRBJ1-2; CDR3 DNA: TGTGCCAGCAGCTTAGGGGGAGACGGCTACACCTTC; CDR3 protein: CASSLGGDGYTF
D gene: NA; V gene: TRBV19; clone size: NA; J gene: TRBJ1-5; CDR3 DNA: TGTGCCAGTAGCCCCCGGTTGGGCAATCAGCCCCAGCATTTT; CDR3 protein: CASSPRLGNQPQHF
D gene: TRBD1; V gene: TRBV7-9; clone size: NA; J gene: TRBJ2-2; CDR3 DNA: TGTGCGCACGATGGACAGGCGAACACCGGGGAGCTGTTTTTT; CDR3 protein: CAHDGQANTGELFF
D gene: TRBD2; V gene: TRBV27; clone size: NA; J gene: TRBJ2-7; CDR3 DNA: TGTGCCAGCAGTTGGGTAGCGGGGGGGAAAGAGCAGTACTTC; CDR3 protein: CASSWVAGGKEQYF